The 24 T cell receptor beta chains below were found in one sample sequenced in a study of shared clonotypes between healthy human individuals. The data were produced by immunoSEQ multiplex PCR, yet TCRdb's version contains in-frame clones alone and is incomplete. The table has 2 million to 2.5 million clones, 85% to 95% seen once. The material sequenced was naive CD4+ T cells from PBMCs. As for subset: CD45RA+ positively selected. These receptors all stem from a man between 18 and 35 years old in good health. Some clones in this sample may be carry-over from other donors' samples.

The count of this clone is one. This sequence joins TRBV11-2 and TRBJ1-1; 7 bases align to TRBD1. The CDR3 totals 15 residues. V was clipped by 2 bases and J by 0 bases; unmatched bases: 3. In germline, CDR1 is SGHAT, CDR2 FQNNGV. CDR3 amino acids: CASSLLTGVNTEAFF. CDR3 coding DNA: TGTGCCAGCAGCTTACTCACAGGGGTGAACACTGAAGCTTTCTTT.

The chain carries TRBV30 and TRBJ1-6; perhaps TRBD1 as D (6 bases). This CDR3 spans 14 amino acids. Trimming pared 1 base from V and 9 bases from J, leaving 13 bases between. CDR1 is GTSNPN, CDR2 SVGIG, per germline (reference sequence). CDR3 nucleotides: TGTGCCTGGAGTGGAGGGGGGGGAGGTTCACCCCTCCACTTT. Its translation is CAWSGGGGGSPLHF. The whole variable domain, filled in from reference TRBV30 and TRBJ1-6, reads SQTIHQWPATLVQPVGSPLSLECTVEGTSNPNLYWYRQAAGRGLQLLFYSVGIGQISSEVPQNLSASRPQDRQFILSSKKLLLSDSGFYLCAWSGGGGGSPLHFGNGTRLTVT.

Written as DNA, the CDR3 is TGTGCCAGCAGCTTGGGACCCAAAAACATTCAGTACTTC. It is translated as CASSLGPKNIQYF. V and J are TRBV11-3 and TRBJ2-4; D is perhaps TRBD1 or TRBD2 (5 bases each). The CDR3 has 13 residues. V gave up 3 bases and J gave up 2 bases, with 5 bases separating them. In germline, CDR1 is SGHNT, CDR2 YENEEA.

The chain links TRBV21-1 to TRBJ2-2; the listed D gene, TRBD1, was not tested against the DNA. TRBV21-1 is a listed pseudogene. This CDR3 is built from 17 residues. CDR3 DNA: TGTGCCAGCAGCAACCCTTACAGGGGATATTACACCGGGGAGCTGTTTTTT. This codes for CASSNPYRGYYTGELFF.

The V call is TRBV6-1, the J call TRBJ2-5; 10 nucleotides line up with TRBD1. The CDR3 consists of 15 residues. J was trimmed by 3 bases and V by 6 bases; bases with no gene match: 7. Germline V CDR1 and CDR2: MNHNS, SASEGT. This chain's CDR3 is CASSAPGQGKETQYF. The CDR3 DNA reads TGTGCCAGCAGCGCTCCGGGACAGGGGAAAGAGACCCAGTACTTC.

This rearrangement joins TRBV5-4 to TRBJ2-5; TRBD1 or TRBD2 may be the D gene (5 bases each). CDR3 length: 14 residues. In germline, CDR1 is SGHNT, CDR2 YYREEE (reference sequence). V was clipped by 0 bases and J by 4 bases, with 10 bases between them. The CDR3 region has the DNA TGTGCCAGCAGCTTGGGATCTGGGGGAGAGACCCAGTACTTC. It yields the protein CASSLGSGGETQYF.

V usage is TRBV19 and J usage is TRBJ2-3, with D tentatively TRBD1 (5 bases). Per the germline V gene, CDR1 is LNHDA and CDR2 is SQIVND (reference sequence). There are 15 residues in the CDR3. V was clipped by 6 bases and J by 0 bases, with 13 bases between them. Here the CDR3 DNA reads TGTGCCAGTAGCGGACGCAGGGTTAGCACAGATACGCAGTATTTT. It encodes CASSGRRVSTDTQYF.

Worth noting for this clone: At the DNA level, this CDR3 is encoded by other sequences in the same sample as well. The chain links TRBV5-1 to TRBJ2-3, with 12 bases matching TRBD2. Trimming at V came to 4 bases and at J to 0 bases, leaving 3 bases not matched to a gene. The CDR3 is 16 residues long. The V gene's germline CDR1 is SGHRS and CDR2 YFSETQ. This CDR3 is CASSLGTSGSTDTQYF. In DNA form, the CDR3 reads TGCGCCAGCAGCCTCGGGACTAGCGGGAGCACAGATACGCAGTATTTT.

V gene TRBV18 combines with J gene TRBJ2-5; no reliable D call. Trimming left V 3 bases short and J 9 bases short, with 14 bases between. The CDR3 consists of 13 residues. The germline V gene has CDR1 KGHSH and CDR2 LQKENI. The CDR3 loop is CASSPPEDLAQYF. CDR3 DNA sequence: TGTGCCAGCTCACCCCCGGAAGACTTGGCCCAGTACTTC.

V and J are TRBV28 and TRBJ2-4, with D hard to call. Germline CDR1 is MDHEN and CDR2 is SYDVKM. This CDR3 has 13 residues. V lost 8 bases and J 1 base, leaving 9 bases between the germline ends. The CDR3 spells CASGSVAKNIQYF. The CDR3 region has the DNA TGTGCCAGCGGGTCGGTGGCCAAAAACATTCAGTACTTC.

This clone was recorded only once. This chain links TRBV2 with TRBJ1-5, with D possibly matching TRBD1 (5 bases). CDR1 is SNHLY and CDR2 is FYNNEI in the germline V gene. The CDR3 has 15 residues. Trimming stripped 6 bases from V and 2 bases from J, with 14 bases between. The CDR3 reads CASRPGTLGNQPQHF. The DNA for the CDR3 is TGTGCCAGCAGGCCCGGGACGTTAGGCAATCAGCCCCAGCATTTT.

This clone was detected once. Other DNA variants within this sample encode the same CDR3. The genes are TRBV9 and TRBJ2-5, with D possibly called TRBD1 or TRBD2 (5 bases each). This CDR3 comprises 13 residues. V was cut by 2 bases and J by 2 bases, with 7 bases left in between. The V gene's germline CDR1 is SGDLS and CDR2 YYNGEE. The CDR3 reads CASSVRGQETQYF. DNA for the CDR3: TGTGCCAGCAGCGTGAGGGGTCAAGAGACCCAGTACTTC.

The CDR3 DNA follows: TGTGCCAGCAGCTACGGCGGTGGGGAGACCCAGTACTTC. Translating it yields CASSYGGGETQYF. The chain uses TRBV7-7 and TRBJ2-5; no firm D call. The CDR3 consists of 13 residues. The germline gives CDR1 SSHAT, CDR2 FNYEAQ (reference sequence). Trimming stripped 4 bases from V and 5 bases from J, with 11 bases between. Full variable domain (missing parts from reference TRBV7-7 and TRBJ2-5): GAGVSQSPRYKVTKRGQDVTLRCDPISSHATLYWYQQALGQGPEFLTYFNYEAQPDKSGLPSDRFSAERPEGSISTLTIQRTEQRDSAMYRCASSYGGGETQYFGPGTRLLVL.

The chain joins TRBV5-8 to TRBJ2-7; D may match TRBD1 or TRBD2 (6 bases each). The V end lost 0 bases, the J end lost 6 bases, and 13 bases lay between the germline ends. The CDR3 loop spans 14 amino acids. Germline lookup yields CDR1 SGHTS and CDR2 YDEGEE. The CDR3 DNA sequence: TGTGCCAGCAGCTTGGGACAGGTCGGGAGCGAGCAGTACTTC. Its protein is CASSLGQVGSEQYF.

The table lists this clone with a few counts. The chain recombines TRBV5-4 with TRBJ1-2; weak D call: TRBD1 (6 bases). The CDR3 length is 14 residues. V lost 5 bases and J lost 4, with 15 bases in between. The germline gives CDR1 SGHNT, CDR2 YYREEE (reference sequence). In DNA form, the CDR3 reads TGTGCCAGCAGTTCTCGACAGGCACCCTATGGCTACACCTTC. Translating gives CASSSRQAPYGYTF. Supplemented by reference TRBV5-4 and TRBJ1-2, the full variable domain reads ETGVTQSPTHLIKTRGQQVTLRCSSQSGHNTVSWYQQALGQGPQFIFQYYREEENGRGNFPPRFSGLQFPNYSSELNVNALELDDSALYLCASSSRQAPYGYTFGSGTRLTVV.

The chain recombines TRBV5-1 with TRBJ2-7, with TRBD2 as a possible D gene (6 bases). The CDR3 loop spans 16 amino acids. CDR1 and CDR2 from the germline V gene are SGHRS and YFSETQ. Trimming stripped 0 bases from V and 4 bases from J, with 17 bases between. CDR3 sequence reads: CASSLESGGSGYEQYF. The DNA for the CDR3 is TGCGCCAGCAGCTTGGAAAGTGGGGGGTCCGGATACGAGCAGTACTTC.

V is TRBV7-2 and J is TRBJ2-7; D unclear. This CDR3 spans 15 amino acids. Germline V gives CDR1 SGHTA, CDR2 FQGNSA. V was trimmed by 0 bases and J by 2 bases, leaving 11 bases between them. In DNA, the CDR3 is TGTGCCAGCAGCTTAGCTAGGGCTAGTACCTACGAGCAGTACTTC. It specifies CASSLARASTYEQYF.

In DNA, the CDR3 is TGTGCCAGCAGCCAAAGATACGTGTTAGGAGACTACGAGCAGTACTTC. Amino acids: CASSQRYVLGDYEQYF. The chain joins TRBV4-2 to TRBJ2-7; no definite D call. CDR1 and CDR2 from the germline V gene are LGHNA and YNFKEQ. This CDR3 has 16 residues. The ends were cut back, 2 bases at V and 3 bases at J, with 17 bases in the middle.

The J gene is TRBJ1-2, the V gene TRBV28; the D gene is possibly TRBD1 (6 bases). Per the germline V gene, CDR1 is MDHEN and CDR2 is SYDVKM. The CDR3 contains 15 residues. V was clipped by 6 bases and J by 4 bases, with 18 bases between them. The CDR3 sequence is CASSPGGTPIYGYTF. In nucleotides, the CDR3 is TGTGCCAGCAGCCCCGGAGGGACACCCATCTATGGCTACACCTTC.

Comments on this clone: Other DNA variants within this sample encode the same CDR3. CDR3 residues: CASSETGTNTGELFF. Written as DNA, the CDR3 is TGTGCCAGCAGTGAAACAGGGACGAACACCGGGGAGCTGTTTTTT. V and J are TRBV2 and TRBJ2-2, with a weak D call TRBD1 (6 bases). Trimming shortened V by 2 bases and J by 0 bases, and 7 bases separated the two germline ends. The germline V gene has CDR1 SNHLY and CDR2 FYNNEI. The CDR3 sequence is 15 residues long.

The V and J genes are TRBV27 and TRBJ1-1, with D perhaps TRBD1 (6 bases). Between the trimmed V and J ends, which lost 3 bases and 6 bases, there was a span of 14 bases. This CDR3 comprises 14 residues. CDR1 is MNHEY, CDR2 SMNVEV, per germline (reference sequence). In nucleotides, the CDR3 is TGTGCCAGCAGTTTTGGCAGGGGAAGGGCTGAAGCTTTCTTT. Its translation is CASSFGRGRAEAFF.

The chain carries TRBV29-1 and TRBJ2-3; D perhaps matches TRBD2 (6 bases). This CDR3 has 13 amino acids. V was pared by 3 bases and J by 2 bases, with 9 bases between. Germline values: CDR1 SQVTM, CDR2 ANQGSEA. The CDR3 reads CSVDGTPTDTQYF. The CDR3 coding sequence is TGCAGCGTTGACGGGACTCCCACAGATACGCAGTATTTT.

DNA of the CDR3: TGTGCCAGCAGTTTAAACCCCAGCGGGAGGATCTACGAGCAGTACTTC. It codes for CASSLNPSGRIYEQYF. This chain links TRBV27 with TRBJ2-7; 9 nucleotides match TRBD2. The CDR3 spans 16 residues. The germline V gene encodes CDR1 MNHEY and CDR2 SMNVEV (reference sequence). The J segment lost 3 bases and the V segment lost 2 bases, leaving 8 bases of the junction unmatched.

V usage is TRBV5-1 and J usage is TRBJ2-2; D not certain. Germline lookup yields CDR1 SGHRS and CDR2 YFSETQ. Trimming shortened V by 4 bases and J by 6 bases, and 13 bases separated the two germline ends. The CDR3 has 14 amino acids. This chain's CDR3 is CASSLTPSAGELFF. The CDR3 DNA follows: TGCGCCAGCAGCCTAACACCCTCAGCCGGGGAGCTGTTTTTT.